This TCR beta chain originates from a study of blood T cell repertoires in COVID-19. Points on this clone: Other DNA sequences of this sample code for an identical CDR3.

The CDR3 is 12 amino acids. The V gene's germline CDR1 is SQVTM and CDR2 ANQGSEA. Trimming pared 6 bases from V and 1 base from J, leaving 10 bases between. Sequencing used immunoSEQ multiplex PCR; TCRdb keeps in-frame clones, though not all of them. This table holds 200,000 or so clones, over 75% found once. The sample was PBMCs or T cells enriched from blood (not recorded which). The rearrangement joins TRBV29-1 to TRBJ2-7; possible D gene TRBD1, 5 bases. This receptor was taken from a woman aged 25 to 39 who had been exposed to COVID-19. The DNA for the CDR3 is TGCAGCGTGACAGTATCTTCCTACGAGCAGTACTTC. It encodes CSVTVSSYEQYF.